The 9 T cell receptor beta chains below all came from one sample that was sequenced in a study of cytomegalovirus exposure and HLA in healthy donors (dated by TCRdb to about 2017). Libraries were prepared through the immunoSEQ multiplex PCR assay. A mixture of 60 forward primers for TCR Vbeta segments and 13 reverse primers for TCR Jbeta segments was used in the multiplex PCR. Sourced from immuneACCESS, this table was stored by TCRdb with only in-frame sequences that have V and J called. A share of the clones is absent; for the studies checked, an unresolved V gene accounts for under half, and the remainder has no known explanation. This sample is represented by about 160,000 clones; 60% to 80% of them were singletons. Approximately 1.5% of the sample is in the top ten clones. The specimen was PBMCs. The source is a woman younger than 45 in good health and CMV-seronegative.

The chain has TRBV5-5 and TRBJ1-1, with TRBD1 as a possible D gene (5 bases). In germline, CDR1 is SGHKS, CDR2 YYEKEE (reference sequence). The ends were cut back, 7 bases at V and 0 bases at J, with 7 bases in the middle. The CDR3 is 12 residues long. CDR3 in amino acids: CASGRVNTEAFF. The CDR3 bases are TGTGCCAGCGGCAGGGTGAACACTGAAGCTTTCTTT.

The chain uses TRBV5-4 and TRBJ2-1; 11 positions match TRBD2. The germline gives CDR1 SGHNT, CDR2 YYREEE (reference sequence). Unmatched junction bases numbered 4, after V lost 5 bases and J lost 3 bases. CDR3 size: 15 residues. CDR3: CASSPSGGNYNEQFF. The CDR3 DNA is TGTGCCAGCAGTCCTAGCGGGGGGAACTACAATGAGCAGTTCTTC.

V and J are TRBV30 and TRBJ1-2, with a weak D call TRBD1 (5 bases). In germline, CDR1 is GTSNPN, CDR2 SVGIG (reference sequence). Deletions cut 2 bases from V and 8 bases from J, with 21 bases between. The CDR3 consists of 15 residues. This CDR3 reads CAWSSPTARVWGYTF. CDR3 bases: TGTGCCTGGAGTTCTCCGACAGCCAGGGTGTGGGGCTACACCTTC.

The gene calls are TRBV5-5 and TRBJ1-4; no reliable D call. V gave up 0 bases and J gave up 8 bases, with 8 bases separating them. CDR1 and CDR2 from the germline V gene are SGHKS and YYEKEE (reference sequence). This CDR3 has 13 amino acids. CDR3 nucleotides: TGTGCCAGCAGCTTGGTAACAACCGAAAAACTGTTTTTT. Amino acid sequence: CASSLVTTEKLFF.

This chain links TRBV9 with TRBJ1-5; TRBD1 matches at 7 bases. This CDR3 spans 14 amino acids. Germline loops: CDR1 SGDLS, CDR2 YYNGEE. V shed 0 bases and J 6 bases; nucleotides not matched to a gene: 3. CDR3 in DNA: TGTGCCAGCAGCGTAGAGGGGGCCAGTCAGCCCCAGCATTTT. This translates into CASSVEGASQPQHF.

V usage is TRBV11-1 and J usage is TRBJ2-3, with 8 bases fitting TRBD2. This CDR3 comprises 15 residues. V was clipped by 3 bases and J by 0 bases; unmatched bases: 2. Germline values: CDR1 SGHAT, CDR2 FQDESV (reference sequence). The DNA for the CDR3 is TGTGCCAGCAGCTTGGTAGCGGGGAGCACAGATACGCAGTATTTT. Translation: CASSLVAGSTDTQYF.

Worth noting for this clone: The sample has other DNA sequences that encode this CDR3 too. DNA of the CDR3: TGTGCCAGCAGCTTAAGACAGGGAGCTGAAGCTTTCTTT. It encodes CASSLRQGAEAFF. This chain joins TRBV7-3 and TRBJ1-1, with 7 bases aligning to TRBD1. CDR3 length: 13 residues. CDR1 is SGHTA, CDR2 FQGTGA, per germline. V was clipped by 1 base and J by 6 bases; unmatched bases: 2.

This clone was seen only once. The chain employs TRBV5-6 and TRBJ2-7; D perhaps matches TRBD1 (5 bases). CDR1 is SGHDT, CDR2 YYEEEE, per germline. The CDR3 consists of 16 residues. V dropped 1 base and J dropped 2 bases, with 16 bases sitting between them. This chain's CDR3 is CASSLPNLGPTYEQYF. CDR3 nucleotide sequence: TGTGCCAGCAGCTTGCCTAATTTGGGGCCGACCTACGAGCAGTACTTC.

CDR3 nucleotides: TGTGCCAGCAGCCCACGGGCGGGGGTCACCGGGGAGCTGTTTTTT. It codes for CASSPRAGVTGELFF. The chain uses TRBV11-2 and TRBJ2-2, with 7 bases lining up with TRBD2. This CDR3 region has 15 residues. Germline V gene lookup returns CDR1 SGHAT and CDR2 FQNNGV. Trimming cost V 5 bases and J 4 bases; bases outside gene matches: 7.